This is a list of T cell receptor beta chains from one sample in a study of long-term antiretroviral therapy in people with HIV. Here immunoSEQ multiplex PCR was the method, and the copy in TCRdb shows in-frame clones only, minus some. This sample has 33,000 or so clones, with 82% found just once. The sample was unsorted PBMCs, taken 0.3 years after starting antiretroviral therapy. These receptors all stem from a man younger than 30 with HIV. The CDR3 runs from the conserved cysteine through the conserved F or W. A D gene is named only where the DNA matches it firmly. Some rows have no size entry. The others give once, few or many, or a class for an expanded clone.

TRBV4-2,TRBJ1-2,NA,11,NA,TGTGCCAGCAGCCAAAACTATGGCTACACCTTC,CASSQNYGYTF
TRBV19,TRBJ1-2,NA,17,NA,TGTGCCAGTAGTATAGTAGGGGCGGACAGCGTTGGGTATGGCTACACCTTC,CASSIVGADSVGYGYTF
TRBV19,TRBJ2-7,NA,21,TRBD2,TGTGCCAGTAGTGGGTGGACTACCCGAGGTACCGGGACTAGCTCATATTACGAGCAGTACTTC,CASSGWTTRGTGTSSYYEQYF
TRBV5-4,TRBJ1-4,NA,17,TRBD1,TGTGCCAGCAGCTTGAAGGGACAGGGTTCATCTAATGAAAAACTGTTTTTT,CASSLKGQGSSNEKLFF
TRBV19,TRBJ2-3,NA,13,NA,TGTGCCAGTAGTCGGGCTAGCCCAGATACGCAGTATTTT,CASSRASPDTQYF
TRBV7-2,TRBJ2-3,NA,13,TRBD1,TGTGCCAGCAGCTCCCGGGACAGGGATACGCAGTATTTT,CASSSRDRDTQYF
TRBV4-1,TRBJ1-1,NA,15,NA,TGCGCCAGCAGCCAAGGAGGGCCGGCGAACACTGAAGCTTTCTTT,CASSQGGPANTEAFF
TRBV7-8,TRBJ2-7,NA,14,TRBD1,TGTGCCAGCACCCACTCGACAGGGAGCTACGAGCAGTACTTC,CASTHSTGSYEQYF
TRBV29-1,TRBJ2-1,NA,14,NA,TGCAGCGTGTCACTAGCTTTGACTTACAATGAGCAGTTCTTC,CSVSLALTYNEQFF
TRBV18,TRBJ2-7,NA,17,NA,TGTGCCAGCTCACCACCGGTATCTTGGCAGGCACAATACGAGCAGTACTTC,CASSPPVSWQAQYEQYF
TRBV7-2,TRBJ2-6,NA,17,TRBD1,TGTGCCAGCAGCTCACGGACAGGGGGATCGGGGGCCAACGTCCTGACTTTC,CASSSRTGGSGANVLTF
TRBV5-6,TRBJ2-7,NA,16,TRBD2,TGTGCCAGCAGCCCACGCCCCGGGACTAGCCAACCCGTGAAGTACTTC,CASSPRPGTSQPVKYF
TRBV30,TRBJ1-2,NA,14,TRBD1,TGTGCCTGGAGCGTTGGGGCCAGGGGGGATGGCTACACCTTC,CAWSVGARGDGYTF
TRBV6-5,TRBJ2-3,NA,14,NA,TGTGCCAGCAGTTACTCGAGAGGGATTGATACGCAGTATTTT,CASSYSRGIDTQYF
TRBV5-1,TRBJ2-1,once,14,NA,TGCGCCAGCAGCGTGAGACTAGGGACGGATGAGCAGTTCTTC,CASSVRLGTDEQFF
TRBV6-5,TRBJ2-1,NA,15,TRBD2,TGTGCCAGCAGTAATCCGGGACTAGCCCTCCATGAGCAGTTCTTC,CASSNPGLALHEQFF
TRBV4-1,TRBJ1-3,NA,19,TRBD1,TGCGCCAGCAGCCAAGTTGGGACAGGGTGGGTGCGTAGGGAAAACACCATATATTTT,CASSQVGTGWVRRENTIYF
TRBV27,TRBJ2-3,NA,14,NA,TGTGCCAGCAGTGCCCAACGGGGCTCCAGGGCGCAGTATTTT,CASSAQRGSRAQYF
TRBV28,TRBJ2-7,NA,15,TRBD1,TGTGCCAGCAGTCCCCCGGACAGGGTGTTCAACGAGCAGTACTTC,CASSPPDRVFNEQYF